The entry below gives a single TCR beta chain sequence along with its context. Its antigen is currently unknown. TCRdb keeps only in-frame clones here, not all; method: immunoSEQ multiplex PCR. This sample has roughly 1,000,000 clones, with around 78% found just once. This sample stems from a study of shared clonotypes between healthy human individuals. Findings and limits, study-wide: Large depth notwithstanding, sorted-subset sequencing proved incomplete by rarefaction.

Sequencing was done on a sample of memory CD4+ T cells from PBMCs. Subset described: CD45RA-negative fraction. This TCR was recovered from a man younger than 35 in good health. Some clones in this sample may be carry-over from other donors' samples.

This CDR3 is CASSYTGALGGYTF. CDR3 coding DNA: TGTGCCAGTAGTTATACAGGGGCCCTCGGGGGCTACACCTTC. The gene calls are TRBV19 and TRBJ1-2; TRBD1 matches 7 bases. J gave up 8 bases and V 5 bases, and 11 bases lay outside the gene matches. The CDR3 is 14 amino acids. Per germline, CDR1 LNHDA and CDR2 SQIVND (reference sequence).